This T cell receptor (beta chain) was identified during a study of glioma-infiltrating T cells. This clonotype was observed at least ten times. Trimming took off 0 bases at V and 4 bases at J, with 10 bases between the two ends. This CDR3 comprises 13 residues. The V gene's germline CDR1 is DFQATT and CDR2 SNEGSKA (reference sequence). TCR alpha and beta CDR3 regions were amplified from RNA using iRepertoire nested multiplex PCR. TCRdb independently ran MiXCR on the multiplex PCR reads; one entry per CDR3 protein. The sample yields some 85,000 distinct CDR3 sequences, 20% to 25% seen once. The sequence came from a human donor with low-grade glioma or glioblastoma, undergoing nonglioma brain surgery, or in good health (not recorded which). The specimen was glioma tissue, nonneoplastic brain tissue, or PBMCs (not recorded which). The chain has TRBV20-1 and TRBJ2-7, with D perhaps matching TRBD2 (5 bases). DNA for the CDR3: TGCAGTGCTAGAGATGACCGGGGTTACGAGCAGTACTTC. Amino acids: CSARDDRGYEQYF.